This section outlines one TCR beta chain sequence together with its context. The CDR3 covers 18 residues. Looked up from germline, CDR1 is SGHAT and CDR2 is FQNNGV. Trimming cost V 5 bases and J 2 bases, with 24 bases left between them. The data were obtained in a study of T cells after yellow fever vaccination. They built TCR cDNA with 5'RACE template switching, a step that put in a universal primer site and UMIs. TCRdb passed the 5' RACE reads through MiXCR, listing each CDR3 protein once. The table lists more than 450,000 distinct CDR3 sequences, 20% to 25% of them singletons. The origin of this receptor is a man younger than 30 who received the YFV17D yellow fever vaccine. The sample here was PBMCs, taken approximately 22 days after the first yellow fever vaccination. The chain links TRBV11-2 to TRBJ2-5; the D gene is possibly TRBD1 (6 bases). CDR3 bases: TGTGCCAGCAGCGTCCTCTTATCCCAGGGAAGGGGGCAAGAGACCCAGTACTTC. Translated: CASSVLLSQGRGQETQYF. The entire variable domain, with the rest obtained from reference TRBV11-2 and TRBJ2-5, is as follows: EAGVAQSPRYKIIEKRQSVAFWCNPISGHATLYWYQQILGQGPKLLIQFQNNGVVDDSQLPKDRFSAERLKGVDSTLKIQPAKLEDSAVYLCASSVLLSQGRGQETQYFGPGTRLLVL.